The T cell receptor beta chain described here comes from a study of cytomegalovirus exposure and HLA in healthy donors (dated by TCRdb to between 2016 and 2019). Background on the whole study: An earlier analysis of 550 to 700 of the donors reported approximately 290 Gb of sequence data and around 110 million unique TCR beta sequences from approximately 180 million T cells. Roughly 300 gigabases of sequencing data and tens of millions of unique TCR sequences were included in an early release covering roughly 600 HLA-typed donors. Of the roughly 400 genotyped donors, about 80% fell in the genetic ancestry cluster associated with self-reported Caucasian donors. The aim of the study was to test whether cataloging public T cell receptors could identify signatures of past pathogen exposure. The T cell repertoires of around 670 subjects were profiled by immunosequencing and related to cytomegalovirus serostatus. Besides the first cohort of around 700 subjects, a separate validation cohort made up of roughly 120 different subjects was used. To predict cytomegalovirus infection status, the study combined high-throughput TCR immunosequencing, statistical association of individual TCRs with disease status, and machine learning. In a later analysis, previously published TCR beta repertoires from 550 to 700 donors were re-analyzed and high-resolution HLA genotyping was added so that TCR occurrence patterns could be studied. Rather than drawing on any new phenotypic data, the later analysis identified candidate immune exposures from TCR beta sequences and the way those sequences occurred across donors. An earlier analysis of about 620 of the donors applied high-throughput TCR beta sequencing to assess whether each TCR beta V gene segment acted as functional or pseudogenic. Alongside the repertoire data, information on donor age, sex, ethnicity and CMV serostatus was compiled. In a later genetic analysis, genome-wide SNP genotypes for about 65% of the roughly 670 donors were used, and that subset was treated as a discovery cohort. All discovery cohort repertoires had been generated using a single sequencing platform. Both class I and class II loci were covered by HLA typing, at four-digit resolution. Typing coverage varied by locus: 629-630 donors for A, B, C, DRB1 and DQB1; some 520 for DQA1; approximately 610 for DPA1; approximately 450 for DPB1. Because of strong linkage in the cohort, 4 to 6 DR-DQ haplotypes were treated as single units for association and clustering. Across roughly 420 genotyped donors of the cohort, an average of approximately 240,000 unique TCR beta nucleotide sequences per donor were sequenced, and 15% to 20% of those sequences were non-productive. Summary of the overall study and its limitations: The presence/absence analyses assumed that sequencing depth was roughly uniform across donors, and that assumption may not be true. When HLA alleles, especially DR and DQ, strongly co-occurred, attributing TCR associations to individual alleles was difficult. For the cohort, immune exposure information was limited to CMV serostatus. The sequencing pipeline was judged likely to have produced a cluster of highly shared sequence variants as a technical artifact. An association between a missense DCLRE1C variant and V-gene and J-gene trimming of TCR beta chains was found in a later genetic analysis and replicated in an independent cohort. Most TCR sequences were seen in very few donors, while some public TCRs were found in many individuals. Because counts were too low, roughly 18 rarely observed V segments, including chromosome 9 orphons, were left out of the earlier analysis of some 640 of the donors. A further reported finding was that TCR beta sequences accurately predicted the HLA-A and HLA-B alleles for most subjects in the first cohort. In an earlier analysis of several hundred of the donors, most TCR beta V segments were observed in productive rearrangements about 87% or about 30% of the time, broadly matching IMGT annotations. In vitro tests confirmed that a few of the cytomegalovirus-associated TCR beta chains recognize cytomegalovirus antigens. The classifier was reported to diagnose cytomegalovirus status with high specificity and sensitivity in both the original cohort and the validation cohort. Linkage disequilibrium might explain the correlated functional status among segregating V segments, but an unknown experimental factor could not be ruled out. Because the 87-base-pair reads could not distinguish some IMGT-functional V segments, including TRBV6-2 and TRBV6-3, those segments were excluded. A later analysis associated about 17,000 TCR beta sequences with specific HLA alleles at a false discovery rate of 0.05. According to a later analysis, parvovirus B19, influenza, CMV and Epstein-Barr virus appeared linked to several top co-occurrence clusters. Compared with equally common non-associated chains, HLA-associated TCR beta chains in a later analysis were more clonally expanded and had lower generation probabilities. Because some donors lacked HLA typing at each locus, the association tests relied only on the typed subset. Most CMV-associated TCR beta chains appeared to be HLA-restricted in a later analysis, and the HLA associations seemed to be driven largely by CMV exposure. A later analysis found that TCR association rates varied across HLA loci, with DRB1 alleles showing the most associated TCRs and HLA-C alleles the fewest. A later genetic analysis reported fewer N-insertions in productive TCRs among donors in an Asian-associated ancestry cluster than the approximately 670-donor mean. The authors suggested that the approach could potentially be generalized to other disease states and immunological phenotypes. The study listed 164 TCR beta chains as associated with cytomegalovirus. In this cohort, only TCR beta chains were sequenced, and detectable features were limited by the absence of alpha or paired-chain data.

About this clone itself: The antigen it recognizes is unknown. Within one base of it there is no much larger clone, and no base qualities were kept.

Library preparation was by the immunoSEQ multiplex PCR assay. The multiplex PCR relied on a mix of 60 forward primers for TCR Vbeta segments and 13 reverse primers for TCR Jbeta segments. The CDR3 region of rearranged TCR beta genes was amplified from genomic DNA by a multiplex PCR assay. On the Illumina HiSeq System, the amplified TCR beta libraries were sequenced as 87-base-pair reads. The authors' pipeline ran thus. A later analysis counted about 76 million unique TCR beta chains across the 640 or so repertoires, and some 11 million of these chains were shared by at least two donors. A nearest-neighbor algorithm error-corrected the raw reads and collapsed the reads into unique sequences, merging closely related sequences to remove PCR and sequencing errors. Alignment of CDR3 sequences to IMGT reference sequences was used to assign V, D and J gene segments. Each retained sequence needed at least a six-nucleotide match to both a V gene segment and a J gene segment. A rearrangement was called productive if the CDR3 had no stop codons and remained in frame with V and J, and every other rearrangement was called non-productive. Following IMGT convention, CDR3 was defined as the stretch from the second conserved V-encoded cysteine up to the conserved J-encoded phenylalanine. The earlier analysis of about 590 of the donors excluded sequences that lacked an unambiguous match to a single V gene segment. In an earlier analysis of 587 of the donors, V segments were called functional above 56.7% productive rearrangements and were called segregating when the between-donor standard deviation exceeded 5%. A statistical classification framework was developed to diagnose cytomegalovirus status using the catalog of TCR beta chain sequences. In a later analysis, TCR nucleotide sequences were compared against IMGT/GENE-DB human TR gene sequences so that V and J genes could be assigned. A later analysis assigned CDR3 sequences and most-parsimonious VDJ recombination scenarios with the TCRdist pipeline. A later analysis defined each TCR beta chain by its CDR3 amino acid sequence plus V-gene family, and excluded reads lacking a unique V-gene family. A later analysis removed 592 highly shared, low-generation-probability nucleotide sequences to deal with suspected cross-contamination and a sequencing artifact. A later analysis calculated a clonal expansion index for each public chain from normalized within-repertoire ranks of inferred template counts. In a later analysis, generation probabilities were computed using a VDJ recombination model fitted to out-of-frame rearrangements, and the results were checked against IGoR. Hypergeometric tests were used in a later analysis to score TCR-TCR, TCR-HLA and TCR-CMV co-occurrence, with a repertoire-size bias correction applied to the TCR pairs. In a later analysis, false discovery rates were estimated by permuting HLA or CMV assignments 20 times. In a later analysis, co-occurring TCRs were grouped using DBSCAN, with TCRdist sequence similarity added in when clustering inside HLA-allele-positive subsets. Co-occurrence clustering excluded repertoires with fewer than 30,000 or more than 120,000 public chains, plus five with anomalous nucleotide sharing. In TCRdb, the immuneACCESS table is reduced to in-frame sequences with V and J assigned. These tables do not hold every clone; where another copy was compared, an unresolved V gene accounts for under half, and the others remain unexplained. That table supplies the V and J calls and clone size; D and trimming were determined from the DNA. For this sample the table gives approximately 150,000 clones, of which 55% to 70% were detected only once. Of the sample, around 7.1% falls within the top ten clones.

CDR1 MDHEN and CDR2 SYDVKM were looked up in the germline V gene. V and J are trimmed by 7 bases and 7 bases, and the gene matches miss 7 bases of the junction. The CDR3 contains 14 residues, cysteine and phenylalanine counted. The retained sequence is limited to the CDR3, 42 bases, with the frame set at the first base. The cohort comprised approximately 700 healthy bone marrow donors. All cohort members were sampled while nominally healthy, although unrecorded immune exposures were likely present. The donor was CMV seropositive and was included in the group of 290 or so seropositive cohort members. Each donor provided a peripheral blood sample, and peripheral blood mononuclear cells were used for TCR beta sequencing. The Qiagen DNeasy Blood Extraction Kit was used to extract genomic DNA from the blood cell samples.

Recombination connected TRBV28 to TRBJ2-1, and TRBD1 matches 10 of the central bases. The receptor was isolated from a woman aged 60-75 years in good health and CMV-seropositive. What was sequenced was PBMCs. The nucleotides are TGTGCCAGCACGACAGGGGGCCTTCGTAATGAGCAGTTCTTC. Translated, it gives CASTTGGLRNEQFF.